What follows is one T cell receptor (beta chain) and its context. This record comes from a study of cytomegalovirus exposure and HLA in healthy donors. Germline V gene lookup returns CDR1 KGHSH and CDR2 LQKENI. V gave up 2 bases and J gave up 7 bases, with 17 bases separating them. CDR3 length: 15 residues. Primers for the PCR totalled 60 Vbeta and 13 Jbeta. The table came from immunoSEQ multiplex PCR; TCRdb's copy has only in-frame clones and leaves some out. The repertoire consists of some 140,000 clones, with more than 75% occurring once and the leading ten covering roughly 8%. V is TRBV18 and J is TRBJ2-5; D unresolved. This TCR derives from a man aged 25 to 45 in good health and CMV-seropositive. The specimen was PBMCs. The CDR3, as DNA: TGTGCCAGCTCACCAGAATTCTACCGCGCAGGGACCCAGTACTTC. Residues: CASSPEFYRAGTQYF.